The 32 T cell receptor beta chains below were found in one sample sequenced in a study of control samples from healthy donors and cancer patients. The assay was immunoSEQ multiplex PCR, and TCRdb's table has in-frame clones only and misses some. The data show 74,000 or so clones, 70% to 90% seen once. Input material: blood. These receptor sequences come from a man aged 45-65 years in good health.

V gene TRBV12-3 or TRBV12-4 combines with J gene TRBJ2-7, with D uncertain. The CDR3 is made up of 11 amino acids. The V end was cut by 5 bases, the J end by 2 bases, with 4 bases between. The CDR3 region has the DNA TGTGCCAGCAGTGCAACCTACGAGCAGTACTTC. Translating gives CASSATYEQYF.

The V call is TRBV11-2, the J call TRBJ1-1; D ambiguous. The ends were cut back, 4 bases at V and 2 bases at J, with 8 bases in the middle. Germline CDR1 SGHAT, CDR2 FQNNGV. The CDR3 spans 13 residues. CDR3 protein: CASSSQANTEAFF. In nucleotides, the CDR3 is TGTGCCAGCAGCTCCCAGGCCAACACTGAAGCTTTCTTT.

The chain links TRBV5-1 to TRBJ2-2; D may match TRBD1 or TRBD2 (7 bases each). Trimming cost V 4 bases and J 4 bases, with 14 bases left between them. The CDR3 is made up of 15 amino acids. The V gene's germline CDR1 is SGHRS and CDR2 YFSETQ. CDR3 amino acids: CASSRGAGGTGELFF. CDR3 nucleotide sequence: TGCGCCAGCAGCCGGGGGGCAGGGGGCACCGGGGAGCTGTTTTTT.

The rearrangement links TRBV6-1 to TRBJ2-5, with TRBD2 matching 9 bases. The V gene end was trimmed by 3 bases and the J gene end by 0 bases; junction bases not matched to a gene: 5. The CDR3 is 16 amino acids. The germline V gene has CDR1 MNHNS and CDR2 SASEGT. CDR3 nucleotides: TGTGCCAGCAGTGATTACCAGCGGGGGGACCAAGAGACCCAGTACTTC. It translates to CASSDYQRGDQETQYF.

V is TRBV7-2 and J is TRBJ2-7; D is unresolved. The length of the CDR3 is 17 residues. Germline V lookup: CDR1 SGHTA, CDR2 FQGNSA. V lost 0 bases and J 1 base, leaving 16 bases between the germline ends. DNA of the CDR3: TGTGCCAGCAGCTTAGCAGGGTCGCCAACCGGATCCTACGAGCAGTACTTC. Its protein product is CASSLAGSPTGSYEQYF.

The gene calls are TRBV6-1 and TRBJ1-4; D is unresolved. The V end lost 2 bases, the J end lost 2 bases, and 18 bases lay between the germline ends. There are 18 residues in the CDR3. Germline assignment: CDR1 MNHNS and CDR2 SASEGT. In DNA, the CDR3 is TGTGCCAGCAGTGAATACCTTTTTAGGGTTCGGACTAATGAAAAACTGTTTTTT. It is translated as CASSEYLFRVRTNEKLFF.

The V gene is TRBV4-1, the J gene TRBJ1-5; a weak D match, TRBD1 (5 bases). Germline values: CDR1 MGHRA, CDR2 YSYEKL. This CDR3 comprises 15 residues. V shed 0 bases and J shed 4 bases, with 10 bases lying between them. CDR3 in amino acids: CASSQEGPINQPQHF. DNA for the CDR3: TGCGCCAGCAGCCAAGAGGGACCGATAAATCAGCCCCAGCATTTT.

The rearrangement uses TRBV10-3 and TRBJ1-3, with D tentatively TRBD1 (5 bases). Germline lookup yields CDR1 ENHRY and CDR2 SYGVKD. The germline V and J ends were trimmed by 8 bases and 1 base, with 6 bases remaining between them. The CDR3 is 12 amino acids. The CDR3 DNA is TGTGCCATCGGGGGGTCTGGAAACACCATATATTTT. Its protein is CAIGGSGNTIYF.

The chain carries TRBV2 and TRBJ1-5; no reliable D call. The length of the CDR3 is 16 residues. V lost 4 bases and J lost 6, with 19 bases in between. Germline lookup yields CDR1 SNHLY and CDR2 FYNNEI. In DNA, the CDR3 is TGTGCCAGCAGTGTCCAGGCAGCCTTGGCGGGTCAGCCCCAGCATTTT. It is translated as CASSVQAALAGQPQHF.

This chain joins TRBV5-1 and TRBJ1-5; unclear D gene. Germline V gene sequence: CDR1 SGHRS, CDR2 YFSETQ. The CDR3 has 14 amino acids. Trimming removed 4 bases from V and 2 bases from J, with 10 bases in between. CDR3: CASSPSIGNQPQHF. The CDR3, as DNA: TGCGCCAGCAGCCCGTCGATTGGCAATCAGCCCCAGCATTTT.

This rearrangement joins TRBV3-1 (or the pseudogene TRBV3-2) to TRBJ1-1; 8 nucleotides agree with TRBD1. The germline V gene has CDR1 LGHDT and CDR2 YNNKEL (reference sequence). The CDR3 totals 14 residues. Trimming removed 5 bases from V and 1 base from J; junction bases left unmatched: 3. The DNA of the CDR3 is TGTGCCAGCAGCTGGACAGGGAAGAACACTGAAGCTTTCTTT. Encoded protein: CASSWTGKNTEAFF.

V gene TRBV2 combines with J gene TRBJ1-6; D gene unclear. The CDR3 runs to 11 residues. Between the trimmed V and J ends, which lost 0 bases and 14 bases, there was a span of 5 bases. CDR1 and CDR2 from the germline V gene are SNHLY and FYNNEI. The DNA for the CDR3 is TGTGCCAGCAGTGAAGCGTCGTCCCTCCACTTT. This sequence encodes CASSEASSLHF.

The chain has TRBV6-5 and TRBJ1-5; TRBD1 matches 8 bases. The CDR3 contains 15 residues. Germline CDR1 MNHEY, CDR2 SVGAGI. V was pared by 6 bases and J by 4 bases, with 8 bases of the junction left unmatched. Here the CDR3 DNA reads TGTGCCAGCAGCCTCGGACAGGGCTTGAATCAGCCCCAGCATTTT. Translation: CASSLGQGLNQPQHF.

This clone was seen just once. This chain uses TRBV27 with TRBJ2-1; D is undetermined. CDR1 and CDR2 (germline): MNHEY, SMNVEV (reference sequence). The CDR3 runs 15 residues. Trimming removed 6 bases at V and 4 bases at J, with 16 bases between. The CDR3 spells CASRSGPNPYNEQFF. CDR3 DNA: TGTGCCAGCAGGTCCGGCCCCAACCCATACAATGAGCAGTTCTTC.

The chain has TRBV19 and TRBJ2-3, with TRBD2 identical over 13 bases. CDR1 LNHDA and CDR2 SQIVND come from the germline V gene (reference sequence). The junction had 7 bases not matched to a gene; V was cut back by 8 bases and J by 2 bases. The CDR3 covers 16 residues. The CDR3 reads CASRGGLAGLTDTQYF. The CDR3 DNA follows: TGTGCCAGTCGGGGGGGACTAGCGGGGCTCACAGATACGCAGTATTTT.

CDR3 in amino acids: CASSLVEGEQFF. In DNA form, the CDR3 reads TGTGCCAGCAGCTTAGTCGAGGGAGAGCAGTTCTTC. The chain couples TRBV7-9 to TRBJ2-1; D perhaps matches TRBD2 (5 bases). CDR1 and CDR2 from the germline V gene are SEHNR and FQNEAQ (reference sequence). V was trimmed by 1 base and J by 10 bases, leaving 8 bases between them. The CDR3 has 12 residues.

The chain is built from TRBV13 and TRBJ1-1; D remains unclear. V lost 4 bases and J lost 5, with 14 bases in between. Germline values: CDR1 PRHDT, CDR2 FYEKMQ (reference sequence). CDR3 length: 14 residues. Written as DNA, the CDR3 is TGTGCCAGCAGCTATAGAAGGGCGGCTACTGAAGCTTTCTTT. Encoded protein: CASSYRRAATEAFF.

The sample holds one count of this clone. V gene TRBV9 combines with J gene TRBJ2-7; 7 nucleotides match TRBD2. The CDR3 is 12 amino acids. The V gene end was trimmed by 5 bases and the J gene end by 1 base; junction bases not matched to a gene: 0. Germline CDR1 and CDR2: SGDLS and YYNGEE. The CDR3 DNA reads TGTGCCAGCAGTAGCGGGTCCTACGAGCAGTACTTC. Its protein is CASSSGSYEQYF.

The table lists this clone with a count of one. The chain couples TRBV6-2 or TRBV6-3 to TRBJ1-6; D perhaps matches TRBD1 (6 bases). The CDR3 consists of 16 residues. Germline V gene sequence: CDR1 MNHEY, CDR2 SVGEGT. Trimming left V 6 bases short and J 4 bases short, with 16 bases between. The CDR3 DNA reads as TGTGCCAGCAGCTCCCCACCCAGGGGTTATAATTCACCCCTCCACTTT. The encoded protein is CASSSPPRGYNSPLHF.

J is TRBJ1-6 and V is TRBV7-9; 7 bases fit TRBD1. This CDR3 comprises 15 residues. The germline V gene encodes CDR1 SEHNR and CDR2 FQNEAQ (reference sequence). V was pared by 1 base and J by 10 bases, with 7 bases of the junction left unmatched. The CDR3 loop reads CASSLETGVGSPLHF. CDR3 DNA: TGTGCCAGCAGCTTAGAAACAGGGGTAGGCTCACCCCTCCACTTT.

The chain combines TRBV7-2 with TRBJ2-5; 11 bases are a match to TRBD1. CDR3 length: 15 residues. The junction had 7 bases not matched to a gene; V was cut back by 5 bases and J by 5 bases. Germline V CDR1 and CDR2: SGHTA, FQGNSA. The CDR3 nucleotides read TGTGCCAGCAGCGCAGGACAGGGGGCGGGGGAGACCCAGTACTTC. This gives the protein CASSAGQGAGETQYF.

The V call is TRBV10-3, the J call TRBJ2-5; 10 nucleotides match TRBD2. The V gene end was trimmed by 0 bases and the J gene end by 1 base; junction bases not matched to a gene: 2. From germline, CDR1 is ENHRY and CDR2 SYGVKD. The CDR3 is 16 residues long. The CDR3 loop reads CAISESLAGAQETQYF. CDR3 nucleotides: TGTGCCATCAGTGAGTCTCTAGCGGGGGCCCAAGAGACCCAGTACTTC.

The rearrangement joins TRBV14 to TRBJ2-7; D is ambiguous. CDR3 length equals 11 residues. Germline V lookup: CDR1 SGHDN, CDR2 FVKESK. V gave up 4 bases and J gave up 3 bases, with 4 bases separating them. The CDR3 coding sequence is TGTGCCAGCAGCCGAAACTACGAGCAGTACTTC. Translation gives CASSRNYEQYF.

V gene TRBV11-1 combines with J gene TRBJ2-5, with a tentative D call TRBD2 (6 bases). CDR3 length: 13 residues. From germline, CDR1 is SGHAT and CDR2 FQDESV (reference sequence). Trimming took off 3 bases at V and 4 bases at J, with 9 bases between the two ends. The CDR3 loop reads CASSLGGAETQYF. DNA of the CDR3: TGTGCCAGCAGCTTGGGCGGGGCAGAGACCCAGTACTTC.

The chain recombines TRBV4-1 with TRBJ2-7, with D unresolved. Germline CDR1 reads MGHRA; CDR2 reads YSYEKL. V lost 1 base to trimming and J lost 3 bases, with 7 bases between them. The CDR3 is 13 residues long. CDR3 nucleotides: TGCGCCAGCAGCCAAGGACGGGTCTACGAGCAGTACTTC. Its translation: CASSQGRVYEQYF.

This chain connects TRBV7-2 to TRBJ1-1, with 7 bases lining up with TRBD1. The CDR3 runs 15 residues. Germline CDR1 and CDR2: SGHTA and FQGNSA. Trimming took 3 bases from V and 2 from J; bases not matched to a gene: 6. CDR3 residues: CASSLTGPLNTEAFF. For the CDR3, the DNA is TGTGCCAGCAGCTTGACAGGGCCTCTTAACACTGAAGCTTTCTTT.

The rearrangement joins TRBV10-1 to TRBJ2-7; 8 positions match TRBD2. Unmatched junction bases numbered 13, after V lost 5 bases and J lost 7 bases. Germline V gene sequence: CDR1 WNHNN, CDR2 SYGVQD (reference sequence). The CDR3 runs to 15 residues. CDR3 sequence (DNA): TGCGCCAGCAGTCCGGGGGGGACGCCGGTCGGGGAGCAGTACTTC. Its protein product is CASSPGGTPVGEQYF.

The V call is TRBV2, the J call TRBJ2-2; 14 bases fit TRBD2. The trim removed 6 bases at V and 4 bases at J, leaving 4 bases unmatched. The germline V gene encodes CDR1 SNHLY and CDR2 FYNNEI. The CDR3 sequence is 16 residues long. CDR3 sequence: CASSRLAGGRTGELFF. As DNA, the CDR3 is TGTGCCAGCAGCAGACTAGCGGGGGGGCGCACCGGGGAGCTGTTTTTT. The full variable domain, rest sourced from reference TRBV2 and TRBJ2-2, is EPEVTQTPSHQVTQMGQEVILRCVPISNHLYFYWYRQILGQKVEFLVSFYNNEISEKSEIFDDQFSVERPDGSNFTLKIRSTKLEDSAMYFCASSRLAGGRTGELFFGEGSRLTVL.

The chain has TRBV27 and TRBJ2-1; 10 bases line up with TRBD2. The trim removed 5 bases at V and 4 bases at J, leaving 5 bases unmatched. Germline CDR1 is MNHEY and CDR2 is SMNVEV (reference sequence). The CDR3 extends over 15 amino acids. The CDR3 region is CASSPQRGGYNEQFF. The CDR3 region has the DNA TGTGCCAGCAGTCCTCAGCGGGGGGGTTACAATGAGCAGTTCTTC.

CDR3 bases: TGTGCCATCAGTGCTGAGGGATTAGCTGGCTACACCTTC. This gives the protein CAISAEGLAGYTF. The chain recombines TRBV10-3 with TRBJ1-2; D uncertain. This CDR3 contains 13 residues. Germline CDR1 reads ENHRY; CDR2 reads SYGVKD. V gave up 4 bases and J gave up 7 bases, with 13 bases separating them.

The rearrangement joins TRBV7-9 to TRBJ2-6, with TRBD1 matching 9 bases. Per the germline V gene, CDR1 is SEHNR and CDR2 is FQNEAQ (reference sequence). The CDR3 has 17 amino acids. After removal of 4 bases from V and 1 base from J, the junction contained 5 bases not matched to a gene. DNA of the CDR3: TGTGCCAGCAGCTCCTACAGGGGGCGGTCTGGGGCCAACGTCCTGACTTTC. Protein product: CASSSYRGRSGANVLTF. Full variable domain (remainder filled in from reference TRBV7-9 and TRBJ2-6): DTGVSQNPRHKITKRGQNVTFRCDPISEHNRLYWYRQTLGQGPEFLTYFQNEAQLEKSRLLSDRFSAERPKGSFSTLEIQRTEQGDSAMYLCASSSYRGRSGANVLTFGAGSRLTVL.

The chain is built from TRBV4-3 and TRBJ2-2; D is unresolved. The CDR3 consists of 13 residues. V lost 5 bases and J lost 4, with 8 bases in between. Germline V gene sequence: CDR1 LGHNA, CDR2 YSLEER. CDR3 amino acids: CASSETSTGELFF. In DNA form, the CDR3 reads TGCGCCAGCAGCGAGACATCCACCGGGGAGCTGTTTTTT.